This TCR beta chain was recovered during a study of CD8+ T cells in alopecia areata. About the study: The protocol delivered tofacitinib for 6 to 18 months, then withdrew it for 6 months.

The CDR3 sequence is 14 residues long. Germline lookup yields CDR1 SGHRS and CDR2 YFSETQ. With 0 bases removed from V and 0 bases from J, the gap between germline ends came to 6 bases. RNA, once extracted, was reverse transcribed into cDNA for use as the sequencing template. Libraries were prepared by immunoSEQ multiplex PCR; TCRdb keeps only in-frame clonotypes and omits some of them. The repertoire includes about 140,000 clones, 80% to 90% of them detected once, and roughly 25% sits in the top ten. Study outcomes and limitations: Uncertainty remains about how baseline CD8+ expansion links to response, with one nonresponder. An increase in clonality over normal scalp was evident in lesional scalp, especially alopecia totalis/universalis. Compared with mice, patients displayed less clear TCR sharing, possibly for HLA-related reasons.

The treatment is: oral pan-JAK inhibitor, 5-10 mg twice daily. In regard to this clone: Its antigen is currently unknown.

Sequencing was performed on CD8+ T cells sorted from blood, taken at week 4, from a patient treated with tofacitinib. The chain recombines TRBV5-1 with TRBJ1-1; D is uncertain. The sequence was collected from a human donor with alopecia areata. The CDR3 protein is CASSLDSLNTEAFF. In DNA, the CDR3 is TGCGCCAGCAGCTTGGACAGCTTGAACACTGAAGCTTTCTTT.